This T cell receptor (beta chain) was captured by sequencing in a study of control samples from healthy donors and cancer patients (dated by TCRdb to 2018 to 2020). Receptor amplification or capture employed the immunoSEQ multiplex PCR assay. Sourced from immuneACCESS, this table was stored by TCRdb with only in-frame sequences that have V and J called. A share of the clones is absent; for the studies checked, an unresolved V gene accounts for under half, and the remainder has no known explanation. In all, the sample holds fewer than 500,000 clones, and approximately 90% of those were seen once. Around 6.4% of the sample rests with the top ten. A word on this clone: Its antigen is currently not known. Base-call qualities are not available, and no considerably larger clone is one nucleotide away.

The junction shows trimming of 5 bases on V and 5 bases on J, plus 7 bases between the germline ends. The CDR3 starts with the cysteine, ends with the phenylalanine, and has 13 residues. CDR3 DNA only is kept here, 39 bases in frame from base 1. The germline V gene supplies CDR1 MGHDK and CDR2 SYGVNS. The specimen was PBMCs. The receptor was isolated from a man aged 35 to 55 with head and neck cancer. Recombination connected TRBV25-1 to TRBJ1-6, with the D gene uncertain. The nucleotide sequence reads TGTGCCAGCAGTACTGTGGATAATTCACCCCTCCACTTT. The encoded protein is CASSTVDNSPLHF.